The 3 T cell receptor beta chains below were found in one sample sequenced in a study of response to subunit inactivated influenza vaccine. TCRdb re-called the RT-PCR reads through MiXCR, storing one row per CDR3 protein. The sample holds about 700,000 distinct CDR3 sequences, about a sixth seen once. Sequenced here: PBMCs from blood, sampled about 13 days after vaccination. The receptors derive from a man aged 50 or older who received an inactivated influenza vaccine.

This clonotype has at least ten counts. The chain recombines TRBV9 with TRBJ2-1, with 9 bases identical to TRBD2. J was trimmed by 11 bases and V by 4 bases; bases with no gene match: 13. Per the germline V gene, CDR1 is SGDLS and CDR2 is YYNGEE. This CDR3 has 15 amino acids. CDR3 in amino acids: CASSPSGTSNNQQFF. The CDR3 coding sequence is TGTGCCAGCAGCCCCTCAGGGACTAGCAATAATCAGCAGTTCTTC.

The V call is TRBV24-1, the J call TRBJ2-1, with a possible D match to TRBD2 (6 bases). With 4 bases removed from V and 0 bases from J, the gap between germline ends came to 12 bases. The CDR3 sequence is 16 residues long. CDR1 KGHDR and CDR2 SFDVKD come from the germline V gene. This chain's CDR3 is CATSERASDSYNEQFF. CDR3 nucleotide sequence: TGTGCCACCAGTGAGAGGGCTAGCGACTCCTACAATGAGCAGTTCTTC.

This chain links TRBV7-3 with TRBJ1-1; D is undetermined. Germline V lookup: CDR1 SGHTA, CDR2 FQGTGA. Trimming pared 4 bases from V and 1 base from J, leaving 7 bases between. This CDR3 contains 13 residues. The CDR3 sequence is CASSSNKNTEAFF. Here the CDR3 DNA reads TGTGCCAGCAGCTCCAACAAGAACACTGAAGCTTTCTTT.